A single sample gave rise to the 10 T cell receptor beta chains below, sequenced in a study of CD8 T cells in ankylosing spondylitis. TCRdb independently ran MiXCR on the 5' RACE reads; one entry per CDR3 protein. The profile shows 200,000 to 250,000 distinct CDR3 sequences, 10% to 13% of them singletons. Material for sequencing was blood, either unsorted or a sorted T cell fraction (not recorded which). The receptors originated from a male donor with ankylosing spondylitis or in good health (not recorded which).

This clonotype was observed many times. The chain has TRBV5-1 and TRBJ2-3; D call uncertain. The germline V gene encodes CDR1 SGHRS and CDR2 YFSETQ. The CDR3 is made up of 17 amino acids. Trimming removed 4 bases at V and 1 base at J, with 19 bases between. CDR3 region: CASSPTTSVIRTDTQYF. CDR3 nucleotide sequence: TGCGCCAGCAGCCCGACCACGAGCGTTATACGCACAGATACGCAGTATTTT. Supplemented by reference TRBV5-1 and TRBJ2-3, the full variable domain reads KAGVTQTPRYLIKTRGQQVTLSCSPISGHRSVSWYQQTPGQGLQFLFEYFSETQRNKGNFPGRFSGRQFSNSRSEMNVSTLELGDSALYLCASSPTTSVIRTDTQYFGPGTRLTVL.

This clonotype was observed a handful of times. The chain has TRBV29-1 and TRBJ2-7; 14 nucleotides line up with TRBD2. The CDR3 is 12 residues long. The J segment lost 6 bases and the V segment lost 7 bases, leaving 2 bases of the junction unmatched. Germline values: CDR1 SQVTM, CDR2 ANQGSEA. The CDR3 region is CSGLAGGLEQYF. The CDR3 DNA reads as TGCAGCGGACTAGCGGGGGGGCTCGAGCAGTACTTC.

In its sample, this clonotype was seen many times. The chain uses TRBV6-1 and TRBJ2-1; D unclear. This CDR3 is built from 16 residues. V gave up 3 bases and J gave up 1 base, with 13 bases separating them. Germline V gives CDR1 MNHNS, CDR2 SASEGT. Here the CDR3 DNA reads TGTGCCAGCAGTGAGTCCCATCCCCCGTCCTACAATGAGCAGTTCTTC. Amino acids: CASSESHPPSYNEQFF.

Ten or more counts support this clonotype. The chain has TRBV29-1 and TRBJ2-6; no clear D. The ends were cut back, 7 bases at V and 0 bases at J, with 4 bases in the middle. CDR3 length: 12 amino acids. CDR1 and CDR2 from the germline V gene are SQVTM and ANQGSEA. The CDR3 bases are TGCAGCGGGCTCTCTGGGGCCAACGTCCTGACTTTC. As protein: CSGLSGANVLTF.

This clonotype was seen repeatedly, ten times or more. J is TRBJ1-2 and V is TRBV20-1; D is ambiguous. Germline V lookup: CDR1 DFQATT, CDR2 SNEGSKA (reference sequence). The V gene lost 2 bases and the J gene lost 0 bases, with 10 bases spanning the gap. This CDR3 is built from 14 residues. The CDR3 region has the DNA TGCAGTGCTAGAAAAGGAGTAACTAACTATGGCTACACCTTC. This codes for CSARKGVTNYGYTF.

This clonotype was found many times. The chain couples TRBV28 to TRBJ2-2, with D possibly called TRBD1 or TRBD2 (5 bases each). In germline, CDR1 is MDHEN, CDR2 SYDVKM. V was cut by 5 bases and J by 5 bases, with 15 bases left in between. The CDR3 consists of 15 residues. CDR3 sequence: CASSRLGEKTGELFF. In nucleotides, the CDR3 is TGTGCCAGCAGTCGATTAGGGGAGAAAACCGGGGAGCTGTTTTTT.

To note about this clonotype: With a much larger clone just one base away, this may be a read error. The DNA for the CDR3 is TGCAGTGCCATAGACAGGGGGATCTATGGCGACACCTTC. It codes for CSAIDRGIYGDTF. The rearrangement links TRBV20-1 to TRBJ1-2; 9 bases are a match to TRBD1. Germline CDR1 is DFQATT and CDR2 is SNEGSKA (reference sequence). The CDR3 covers 13 residues.

This clonotype was seen repeatedly, ten times or more. The chain is built from TRBV5-1 and TRBJ2-7; D possibly uses TRBD1 or TRBD2 (6 bases each). CDR1 and CDR2 from the germline V gene are SGHRS and YFSETQ. The V and J ends lost 2 bases and 2 bases respectively, with 11 bases between them. CDR3 size: 14 residues. The CDR3 nucleotides read TGCGCCAGCAGCTTAGAGGGGGGAACCTACGAGCAGTACTTC. Translation gives CASSLEGGTYEQYF.

The chain couples TRBV20-1 to TRBJ1-2; TRBD1 might be the D (5 bases). The length of the CDR3 is 13 residues. Trimming shortened V by 6 bases and J by 0 bases, and 11 bases separated the two germline ends. Per germline, CDR1 DFQATT and CDR2 SNEGSKA (reference sequence). DNA for the CDR3: TGCAGTGCCCCCGAACAGGCTAACTATGGCTACACCTTC. It encodes CSAPEQANYGYTF.

This clonotype was recorded many times. V and J are TRBV20-1 and TRBJ1-2, with D possibly TRBD1 on 6 matching bases. The CDR3 is 12 residues long. Germline CDR1 is DFQATT and CDR2 is SNEGSKA (reference sequence). With 6 bases removed from V and 7 bases from J, the gap between germline ends came to 15 bases. For the CDR3, the DNA is TGCAGTGCCCGACAGGCTATATTTGGCTACACCTTC. Amino acids: CSARQAIFGYTF.